One TCR beta chain is described in this entry. The target antigen is unknown. TCRdb called the multiplex PCR reads again in MiXCR, with one record for every CDR3 protein. This sample has about 89,000 distinct CDR3 sequences, with over 25% found just once. V was pared by 8 bases and J by 8 bases, with 19 bases between. This CDR3 has 14 amino acids. The germline gives CDR1 SGHNT, CDR2 YENEEA. The sample comes from a study of breast tumors, draining lymph nodes, adjacent tissues. Study conclusions and caveats: Tumors had less TCR diversity than lymph nodes, more than nontumor tissue.

The lymph nodes were axillary draining lymph nodes from breast cancer patients. Input material: axillary lymph node tissue. The receptor was isolated from a female donor with breast cancer. Some clones in this sample may be carry-over from other donors' samples. V gene TRBV11-3 combines with J gene TRBJ1-3; D ambiguous. In nucleotides, the CDR3 is TGTGCCAGCCCACAGAACGGCTATGGCTACACCATATATTTT. It yields the protein CASPQNGYGYTIYF.